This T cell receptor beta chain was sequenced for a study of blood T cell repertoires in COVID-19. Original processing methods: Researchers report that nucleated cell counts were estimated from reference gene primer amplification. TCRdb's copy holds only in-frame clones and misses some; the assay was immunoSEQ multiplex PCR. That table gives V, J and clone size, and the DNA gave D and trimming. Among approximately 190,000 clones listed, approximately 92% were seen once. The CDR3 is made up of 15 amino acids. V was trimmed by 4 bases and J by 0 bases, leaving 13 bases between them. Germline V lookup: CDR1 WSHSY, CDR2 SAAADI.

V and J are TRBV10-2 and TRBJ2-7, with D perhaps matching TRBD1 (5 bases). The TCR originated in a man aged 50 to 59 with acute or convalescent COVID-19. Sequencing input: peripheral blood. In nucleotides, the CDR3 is TGCGCCAGCAGTGCCAGGGTCCCACACTCCTACGAGCAGTACTTC. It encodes CASSARVPHSYEQYF.